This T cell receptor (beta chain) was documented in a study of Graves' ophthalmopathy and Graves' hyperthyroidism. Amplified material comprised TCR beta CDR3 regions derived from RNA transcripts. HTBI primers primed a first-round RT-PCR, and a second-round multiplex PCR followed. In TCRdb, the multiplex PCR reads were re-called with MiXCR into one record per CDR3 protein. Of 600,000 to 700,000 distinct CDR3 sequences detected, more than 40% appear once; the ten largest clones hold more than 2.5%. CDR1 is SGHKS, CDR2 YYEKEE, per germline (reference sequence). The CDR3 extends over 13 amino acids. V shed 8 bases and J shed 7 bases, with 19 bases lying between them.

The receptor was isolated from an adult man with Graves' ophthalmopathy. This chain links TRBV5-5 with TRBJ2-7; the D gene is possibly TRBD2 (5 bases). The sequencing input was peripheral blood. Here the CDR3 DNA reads TGTGCCAGTAGTATCTCGGGGATTGGAGAGCAGTACTTC. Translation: CASSISGIGEQYF.